This T cell receptor (beta chain) derives from a study of blood T cell repertoires in COVID-19. About the study: There were acute and convalescent COVID-19 samples, and they came from the United States, Italy and Spain.

In the study's own analysis: Reference gene primer amplification yielded estimated nucleated cell counts. Sequencing was performed with immunoSEQ multiplex PCR; in TCRdb, only in-frame clones are kept and a portion is missing. V and J calls and clone size come straight from that table; D and trimming were deduced from the DNA. The data contain about 310,000 clones, almost 90% of them singletons. The CDR3 is 16 residues long. Germline CDR1 is SGHVS and CDR2 is FQNEAQ. V dropped 5 bases and J dropped 0; count of bases not matched to a gene: 6. The receptor comes from a woman aged 40 to 49 with COVID-19, enrolled during active disease. Sequencing used peripheral blood. V and J are TRBV7-8 and TRBJ2-2; 7 bases map to TRBD2. The CDR3: CASSPREGPNTGELFF. Here the CDR3 DNA reads TGTGCCAGCAGCCCTAGGGAGGGCCCGAACACCGGGGAGCTGTTTTTT.